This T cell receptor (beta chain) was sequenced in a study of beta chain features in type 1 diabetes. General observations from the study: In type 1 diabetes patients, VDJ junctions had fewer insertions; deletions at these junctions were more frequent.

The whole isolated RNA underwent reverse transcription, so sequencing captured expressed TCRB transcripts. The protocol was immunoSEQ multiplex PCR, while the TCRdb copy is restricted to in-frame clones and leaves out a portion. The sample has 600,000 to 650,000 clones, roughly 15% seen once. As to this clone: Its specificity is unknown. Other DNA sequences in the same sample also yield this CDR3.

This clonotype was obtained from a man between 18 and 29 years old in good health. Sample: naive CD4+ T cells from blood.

In nucleotides, the CDR3 is TGCAGCGTTGTGAGGGGCAACTATGGCTACACCTTC. It is translated as CSVVRGNYGYTF. V gene TRBV29-1 combines with J gene TRBJ1-2; TRBD1 is a possible D gene (5 bases). V shed 4 bases and J shed 2 bases, with 8 bases lying between them. The CDR3 covers 12 residues. The germline V gene has CDR1 SQVTM and CDR2 ANQGSEA.